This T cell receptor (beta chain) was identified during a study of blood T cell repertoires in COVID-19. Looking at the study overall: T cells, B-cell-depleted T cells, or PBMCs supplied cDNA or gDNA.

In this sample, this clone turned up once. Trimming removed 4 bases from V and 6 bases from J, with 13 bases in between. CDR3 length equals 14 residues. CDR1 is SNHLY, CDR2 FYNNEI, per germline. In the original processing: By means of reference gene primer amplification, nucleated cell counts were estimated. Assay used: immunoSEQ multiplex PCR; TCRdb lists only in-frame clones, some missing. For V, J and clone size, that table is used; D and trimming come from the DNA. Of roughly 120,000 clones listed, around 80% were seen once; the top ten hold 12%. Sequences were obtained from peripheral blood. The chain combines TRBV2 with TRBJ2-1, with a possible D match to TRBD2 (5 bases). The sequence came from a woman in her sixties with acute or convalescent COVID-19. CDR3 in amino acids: CASSGLDGVNEQFF. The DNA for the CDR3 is TGTGCCAGCAGTGGACTGGACGGGGTCAATGAGCAGTTCTTC.